A single sample gave rise to the 20 T cell receptor beta chains below, sequenced in a study of blood T cells in healthy people across ages. Through a sample-barcoded 5' primer and a J-beta primer mix, a second PCR was run for roughly 7 to 11 cycles. MiXCR was run by TCRdb on the 5' RACE reads, yielding one entry per CDR3 protein. This repertoire shows about 380,000 distinct CDR3 sequences, 50% to 60% found once; its top ten account for roughly 51%. The sequenced sample consisted of blood. The receptors originated from a man aged 60-69 years in good health.

This chain uses TRBV27 with TRBJ2-1, with D uncertain. V was cut by 5 bases and J by 6 bases, with 11 bases left in between. Germline V CDR1 and CDR2: MNHEY, SMNVEV (reference sequence). The CDR3 spans 13 residues. Here the CDR3 reads CASSVALSNEQFF. The CDR3 DNA is TGTGCCAGCAGTGTTGCTTTGTCCAATGAGCAGTTCTTC.

The V and J genes are TRBV12-3 or TRBV12-4 and TRBJ2-5; D unresolved. This CDR3 has 13 residues. V shed 4 bases and J shed 4 bases, with 10 bases lying between them. CDR3 DNA sequence: TGTGCCAGCAGTTCCCCCCCCCGAGAGACCCAGTACTTC. Encoded protein: CASSSPPRETQYF.

The V and J genes are TRBV12-3 or TRBV12-4 and TRBJ2-1; D uncertain. V was clipped by 1 base and J by 2 bases, with 6 bases between them. CDR3 length: 14 residues. DNA of the CDR3: TGTGCCAGCAGTTTAGTAGTGGCCTACAATGAGCAGTTCTTC. It specifies CASSLVVAYNEQFF.

This chain connects TRBV6-1 to TRBJ2-6; D is unclear. CDR1 and CDR2 (germline): MNHNS, SASEGT. Trimming shortened V by 6 bases and J by 1 base, and 22 bases separated the two germline ends. The CDR3 contains 19 residues. In DNA form, the CDR3 reads TGTGCCAGCAGCCCCGGGTCCCTCAAACCCAGTTCTGGGGCCAACGTCCTGACTTTC. It codes for CASSPGSLKPSSGANVLTF.

The table lists this clonotype with a few counts. The V and J genes are TRBV7-8 and TRBJ2-4, with a possible D match to TRBD2 (5 bases). Per germline, CDR1 SGHVS and CDR2 FQNEAQ. The CDR3 length is 16 residues. The V and J ends lost 1 base and 1 base respectively, with 11 bases between them. The CDR3 reads CASSLEARVAKNIQYF. In nucleotides, the CDR3 is TGTGCCAGCAGCTTAGAGGCGAGGGTTGCCAAAAACATTCAGTACTTC.

This chain connects TRBV7-2 to TRBJ2-4; D might be TRBD1 or TRBD2, each matching 5 bases. The end of the DNA aligns better with TRBJ2-7, so the J call may be wrong. Germline CDR1 reads SGHTA; CDR2 reads FQGNSA. CDR3 length equals 15 residues. The CDR3 DNA is TGTGCCAGCAGGTCTCAGGCAGGGAGCACCGACGAGCAGTACTTC. It specifies CASRSQAGSTDEQYF.

The V gene is TRBV5-8, the J gene TRBJ2-1; D is possibly TRBD2 (5 bases). The V gene's germline CDR1 is SGHTS and CDR2 YDEGEE. The CDR3 has 16 amino acids. V gave up 4 bases and J gave up 3 bases, with 17 bases separating them. This chain's CDR3 is CASSLGDLWGYNEQFF. The CDR3 nucleotides are TGTGCCAGCAGCCTCGGGGATCTTTGGGGCTACAATGAGCAGTTCTTC.

A note on this clonotype: This may be a read error, as it is one base from a much larger clone. This sequence joins TRBV12-3 or TRBV12-4 and TRBJ2-3, with D unresolved. The CDR3 spans 12 residues. V was pared by 6 bases and J by 1 base, with 5 bases between. CDR3 in DNA: TGTGCCAGCAGATCCCGCACAGATACGCAGTATTTT. Encoded protein: CASRSRTDTQYF.

The chain combines TRBV29-1 with TRBJ1-5; D call uncertain. Trimming stripped 4 bases from V and 2 bases from J, with 9 bases between. The CDR3 has 13 amino acids. Germline values: CDR1 SQVTM, CDR2 ANQGSEA. The CDR3 coding sequence is TGCAGCGTTGCGATCGGGGGCAATCAGCCCCAGCATTTT. Translated: CSVAIGGNQPQHF.

The genes are TRBV10-3 and TRBJ2-1; 9 bases align to TRBD1. The CDR3 consists of 13 residues. The junction had 5 bases not matched to a gene; V was cut back by 6 bases and J by 8 bases. The germline V gene encodes CDR1 ENHRY and CDR2 SYGVKD. CDR3 nucleotide sequence: TGTGCCATCAGGGACAGGGGAGGCGATGAGCAGTTCTTC. Encoded protein: CAIRDRGGDEQFF.

The J gene is TRBJ2-7, the V gene TRBV20-1, with 7 bases fitting TRBD1. This CDR3 spans 12 amino acids. The trim removed 3 bases at V and 5 bases at J, leaving 4 bases unmatched. Germline V gene sequence: CDR1 DFQATT, CDR2 SNEGSKA (reference sequence). In DNA form, the CDR3 reads TGCAGTGCTAGCGACAGGGTCCACGAGCAGTACTTC. It codes for CSASDRVHEQYF.

A remark on this clonotype: Germline and junction disagree at one end, which may indicate a read error. The rearrangement links TRBV7-7 to TRBJ2-5; TRBD1 aligns across 7 bases. The CDR3 is 15 residues long. The germline V gene encodes CDR1 SSHAT and CDR2 FNYEAQ (reference sequence). The CDR3 sequence: CASSLGGQSQETQYF. The CDR3 DNA is TGTGCTAGCAGCTTAGGGGGACAGAGCCAAGAGACCCAGTACTTC.

V gene TRBV20-1 combines with J gene TRBJ2-1; 11 nucleotides align to TRBD2. This CDR3 has 18 residues. Trimming at V came to 0 bases and at J to 10 bases, leaving 17 bases not matched to a gene. Germline CDR1 DFQATT, CDR2 SNEGSKA (reference sequence). CDR3 region: CSAREFRGTSGRQNEQFF. The CDR3, as DNA: TGCAGTGCTAGAGAATTTCGGGGGACTAGCGGTAGACAGAACGAGCAGTTCTTC.

This clonotype was observed a handful of times. The chain recombines TRBV28 with TRBJ2-7; 9 bases agree with TRBD1. V dropped 7 bases and J dropped 5; count of bases not matched to a gene: 12. Germline V CDR1 and CDR2: MDHEN, SYDVKM. The CDR3 runs to 15 residues. In DNA form, the CDR3 reads TGTGCCAGCACCCCAACTGGGACAGGGTCGAACGAGCAGTACTTC. This gives the protein CASTPTGTGSNEQYF.

The chain combines TRBV12-3 or TRBV12-4 with TRBJ2-5; D gene unclear. The CDR3 covers 12 residues. Trimming shortened V by 4 bases and J by 5 bases, and 8 bases separated the two germline ends. CDR3 loop: CASSSTPETQYF. For the CDR3, the DNA is TGTGCCAGCAGTTCCACTCCGGAGACCCAGTACTTC.

The rearrangement joins TRBV9 to TRBJ1-4, with D possibly matching TRBD1 (6 bases). V was clipped by 3 bases and J by 5 bases, with 14 bases between them. From germline, CDR1 is SGDLS and CDR2 YYNGEE. CDR3 length: 15 amino acids. CDR3 DNA: TGTGCCAGCAGCGCTGGGACACTGGGCAATGAAAAACTGTTTTTT. Residues: CASSAGTLGNEKLFF.

This chain links TRBV6-5 with TRBJ2-1; no definite D call. Trimming stripped 5 bases from V and 9 bases from J, with 11 bases between. There are 12 residues in the CDR3. Germline CDR1 reads MNHEY; CDR2 reads SVGAGI. CDR3 protein: CASSRSRSEQFF. The CDR3 nucleotides are TGTGCCAGCAGTCGCAGTCGGAGTGAGCAGTTCTTC.

A few counts support this clonotype. The chain's CDR3 is CSTGEVEQFF. The CDR3 nucleotides read TGCAGTACCGGGGAGGTTGAGCAGTTCTTC. The chain links TRBV20-1 to TRBJ2-1, with D possibly matching TRBD2 (6 bases). CDR1 and CDR2 from the germline V gene are DFQATT and SNEGSKA (reference sequence). Between the trimmed V and J ends, which lost 8 bases and 9 bases, there was a span of 11 bases. The CDR3 totals 10 residues.

This clonotype has only a few counts. J is TRBJ2-1 and V is TRBV28, with D possibly TRBD2 on 5 matching bases. CDR1 and CDR2 (germline): MDHEN, SYDVKM. V lost 7 bases to trimming and J lost 6 bases, with 13 bases between them. This CDR3 is built from 13 residues. The CDR3 protein is CASNSAGSNEQFF. In nucleotides, the CDR3 is TGTGCCAGCAACTCGGCGGGCTCCAATGAGCAGTTCTTC.

This clonotype has more than one count but fewer than ten. V gene TRBV5-1 combines with J gene TRBJ2-7; TRBD1 aligns across 10 bases. V shed 0 bases, J shed 6 bases, and the junction held 9 bases outside the gene matches. The germline V gene has CDR1 SGHRS and CDR2 YFSETQ. The CDR3 is 16 amino acids. The DNA of the CDR3 is TGCGCCAGCAGCTTGGTTCCGGGACAGGGGATGGGCGAGCAGTACTTC. This translates into CASSLVPGQGMGEQYF.